What follows is one T cell receptor (beta chain) and its context. Only in-frame clones appear in the TCRdb table, and some are missing; sequencing was by immunoSEQ multiplex PCR. The data show 150,000 to 200,000 clones, roughly 89% seen once. The sample is drawn from a study of control samples from healthy donors and cancer patients. V lost 5 bases, J lost 0 bases, and 0 bases stayed unmatched. CDR3 length equals 14 residues. Germline CDR1 reads MDHEN; CDR2 reads SYDVKM. The clonotype comes from a woman in her thirties in good health. The J gene is TRBJ1-4, the V gene TRBV28, with 7 positions matching TRBD1. Sequencing was done on a sample of blood. CDR3 nucleotides: TGTGCCAGCAGTGGGACAGCAACTAATGAAAAACTGTTTTTT. It specifies CASSGTATNEKLFF.